The clone carrying this T cell receptor beta chain was picked up one time. This CDR3 contains 17 residues. Germline CDR1 and CDR2: SEHNR and FQNEAQ (reference sequence). The ends lost 2 bases at V and 7 bases at J; junction bases unmatched: 15. These data originate in a study of cytomegalovirus exposure and HLA in healthy donors. Primers for the PCR totalled 60 Vbeta and 13 Jbeta. Repertoires were generated with immunoSEQ multiplex PCR, while TCRdb's copy carries only in-frame clones and drops some. The top ten hold about 8.3% of the sample, which has over 95,000 clones, over 60% seen once. J is TRBJ1-1 and V is TRBV7-9, with 8 positions matching TRBD1. Source material: PBMCs. This sequence originates from a female donor in good health and CMV-seronegative. The CDR3, as DNA: TGTGCCAGCAGCTTAATCAGGGGGCTCATACCCTACGGTGAAGCTTTCTTT. The encoded protein is CASSLIRGLIPYGEAFF.